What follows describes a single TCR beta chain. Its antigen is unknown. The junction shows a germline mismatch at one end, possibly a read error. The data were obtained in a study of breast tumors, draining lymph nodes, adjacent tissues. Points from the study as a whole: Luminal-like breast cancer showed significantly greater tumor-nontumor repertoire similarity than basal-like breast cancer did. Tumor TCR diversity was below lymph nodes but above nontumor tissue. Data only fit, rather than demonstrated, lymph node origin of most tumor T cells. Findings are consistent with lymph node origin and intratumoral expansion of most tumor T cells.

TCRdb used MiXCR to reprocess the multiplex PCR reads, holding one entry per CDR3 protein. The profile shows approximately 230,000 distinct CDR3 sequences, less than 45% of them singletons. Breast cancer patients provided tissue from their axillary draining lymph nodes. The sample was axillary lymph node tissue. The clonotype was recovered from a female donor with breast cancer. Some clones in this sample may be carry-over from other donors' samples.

CDR3 coding DNA: TGTGCCAGCAGCTTAACCGGGACACCTAACACCGGGGAGCTGTACTTC. It translates to CASSLTGTPNTGELYF. The V gene is TRBV11-3, the J gene TRBJ2-7; the D gene is possibly TRBD1 (6 bases). Looked up from germline, CDR1 is SGHNT and CDR2 is YENEEA. The CDR3 loop spans 16 amino acids.